Given below is one T cell receptor (beta chain) in context. Its specificity is not known. This entry is derived from a study of a mutant IDH1 vaccine in newly diagnosed glioma. At the level of the study: Before enrollment, patients got radiotherapy alone, temozolomide alone, or mostly the combination.

The time point denotes: week 11, during vaccination. The investigators gave 300 ug of mutant IDH1 20-mer peptide in each vaccine dose, together with topical imiquimod. V was pared by 3 bases and J by 5 bases, with 19 bases between. The CDR3 covers 16 residues. The method was immunoSEQ multiplex PCR; TCRdb's version includes in-frame clones alone and lacks a portion of them. Among tens of thousands of clones listed, about 80% were seen once. The clonotype comes from a man aged 50-59 years with glioma. J is TRBJ2-5 and V is TRBV23-1; the D gene is possibly TRBD2 (7 bases). TRBV23-1 is classed as an ORF, of uncertain function. The specimen comprised PBMCs, sampled from a glioma patient whose treatment included an IDH1 peptide vaccine. CDR3 residues: CASSQGGGLSNETQYF. The CDR3 bases are TGCGCCAGCAGTCAGGGAGGGGGTCTTAGTAATGAGACCCAGTACTTC.